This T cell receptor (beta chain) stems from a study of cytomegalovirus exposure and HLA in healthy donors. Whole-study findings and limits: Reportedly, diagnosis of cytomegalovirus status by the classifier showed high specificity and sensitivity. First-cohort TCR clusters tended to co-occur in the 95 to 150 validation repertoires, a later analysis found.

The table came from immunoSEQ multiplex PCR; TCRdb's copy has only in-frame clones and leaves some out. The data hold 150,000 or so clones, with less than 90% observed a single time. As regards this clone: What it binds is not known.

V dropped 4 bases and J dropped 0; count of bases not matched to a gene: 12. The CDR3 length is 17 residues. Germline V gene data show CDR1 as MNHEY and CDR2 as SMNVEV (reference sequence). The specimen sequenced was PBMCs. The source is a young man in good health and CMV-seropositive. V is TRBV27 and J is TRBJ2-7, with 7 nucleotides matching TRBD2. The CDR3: CASSSTPGGTNSYEQYF. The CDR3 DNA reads TGTGCCAGCAGTTCCACACCCGGCGGGACTAACTCCTACGAGCAGTACTTC.